The entry that follows covers one TCR beta chain sequence. Its antigen remains undetermined. A junction boundary mismatches the germline segment, possibly from a read error. Starting from around 500 ng total RNA, TCRbeta-specific cDNA was produced by reverse transcription with a constant-region primer and ProtoScript II reverse transcriptase. Three nested multiplex PCR rounds, following a slightly modified ARM-PCR procedure, were used to build the TCRbeta libraries. Each of the first two PCR rounds ran for around 10 cycles using multiplex TRBV1-TRBV30 forward primers together with a Cbeta reverse primer. Sample barcodes and Illumina adapters were attached in a final 25-cycle PCR using Deep VentR polymerase. Before sequencing, amplicons between 200 and 500 bp were purified from gel using a QIAquick gel extraction kit. An Illumina HiSeq 2500 was used to sequence the TCRbeta amplicons with 250-bp paired-end reads. Under the source paper's analysis protocol: Reads were quality-trimmed with Trimmomatic v0.33, and paired reads were merged with FLASH v1.2.11 to recover full CDR3 sequences. MiGEC v1.2.1b assigned V, D and J germline segments to the rearranged TCRbeta sequences. Clonotype statistics, along with Shannon-Wiener diversity indices, were calculated using VDJtools v1.0.0. Except for diversity analysis, only each sample's 250 most abundant clonotypes were used in subsequent analyses to reduce sampling bias. The raw public data were reprocessed by TCRdb itself: fastp quality trimming at Q25, MiXCR clonotype calling, in-frame beta chains only. One record per CDR3 amino acid sequence lists the most common genes and DNA. V and J calls and clone size were set by TCRdb, not the authors. Counted in this sample were about 23,000 distinct CDR3 sequences; around 77% of them appeared once. About 32% of the sample rests with the top ten.

This sample stems from a study of tumor-infiltrating lymphocytes in primary liver carcinoma (dated by TCRdb to the late 2010s). As for the study more broadly: Of the five patients (three men and two women, aged 30 to 69 years), four had hepatocellular carcinoma and one had combined HCC and intrahepatic cholangiocarcinoma. Repertoires from technical replicates were highly reproducible, with mean shared-clone rates approximately 0.88 and correlation coefficients above 0.98. The tumors of the five patients were staged as T1-T3 N0M0, with maximum diameters ranging from roughly 4 to 10 cm. To link TCRbeta repertoire diversity to the local molecular phenotype, the approximately 23 tumor region samples were profiled with Agilent mRNA microarrays. TCRbeta repertoire sequencing covered roughly 35 specimens from 5 patients: about 25 tumor regions, 5 adjacent noncancerous liver tissues and 5 peripheral blood samples. Roughly 3.65 to 8 million productive TCRbeta reads were obtained per sample, and no significant difference in read depth was found between tissue types. The study combined TCRbeta repertoire sequencing, expression microarrays and whole-exome sequencing across five regions of each liver tumor, with adjacent normal tissue and blood.

Total RNA and DNA were co-extracted without cell sorting from approximately 20-30 mg of bulk tissue using the AllPrep DNA/RNA mini kit. Roughly five patients with histopathologically diagnosed primary liver carcinoma underwent surgical resection in China between November 2015 and March 2016. Chronic HBV infection was present in the patients, and the patients were treatment-naive at sampling. Each tumor was sampled at five spatially separated regions: the superior, inferior, left-lateral and right-lateral poles and the tumor centre. More than 85% viable tumor cells were found by histology in every tumor sample. Pieces of fresh tumor and adjacent tissue were cut in half, with one half kept in RNAlater at -80 degrees C and the other half sent for histology. Inclusive of the bounding cysteine and phenylalanine, the CDR3 is 15 residues long. The retained sequence is limited to the CDR3, 45 bases, with the frame set at the first base. CDR1 and CDR2, looked up from the germline V gene (reference sequence), are DFQATT and SNEGSKA.

Study-wide findings and limitations: Because the samples were bulk and unsorted, CD4+ and CD8+ T cell repertoires could not be compared. Only the TCR beta chain was sequenced, so true repertoire diversity is likely underestimated because unpaired alpha chains were not captured. Consistent with antigen-driven expansion, pairs of tumor regions showed higher repertoire overlap (mean roughly 35%) than either tumor-adjacent pairs (about 17%) or tumor-blood pairs (roughly 14%). Only five patients were included in the study, and the authors note that the findings should be validated in a larger study. The top 250 clones accounted for a significantly greater share of the repertoire in tumors than in blood (p = 0.039). Only roughly 7.5-24% of top clones appeared in all five regions of a tumor, which suggests that tumor-infiltrating T cells are spatially heterogeneous.

The sample comprised liver tumor tissue from sampling region 5. In the paper's terms, the cell subset or site label means: tumor region T5, tumor centre. The sequence came from a young woman with primary liver carcinoma and hepatitis B virus infection. The rearrangement combines TRBV20-1 with TRBJ1-1; 8 central nucleotides agree with TRBD1. CDR3 protein: CSPRGVDRGHTEVFF. The DNA is as follows: TGCAGCCCGCGAGGGGTCGACAGGGGCCACACTGAAGTTTTCTTT.